Each of the 19 T cell receptor beta chains below was sequenced from the same sample in a study of naive and memory T cell subsets (TCRdb year 2017). The library was generated by UMI-ligation and nested PCR. Data came from an Illumina MiSeq. An equimolar mix of two oligonucleotides covering both TRBC1 and TRBC2 was used as the beta constant-region primer. The ligated cDNA went through four rounds of PCR with nested alpha and beta constant-region primers together with the SP2 primer. TCRdb cleaned the public reads at Q25 with fastp, built clones with MiXCR and kept in-frame beta chains. One record per CDR3 amino acid sequence lists the most common genes and DNA. The sample profile shows 95,000 to 150,000 distinct CDR3 sequences; 35% to 40% of them were found once. 0.8% to 1% of the sample belongs to the ten largest clones. The sample was central memory CD4+ T cells from blood. The cell subset or site tag for this specimen amounts to: central memory, CD45RA- CD27+. The receptors here all came from a human donor in good health.

V gene TRBV2 combines with J gene TRBJ2-2; D uncertain. Germline V gene lookup returns CDR1 SNHLY and CDR2 FYNNEI. This CDR3 comprises 14 residues. V lost 8 bases, J lost 2 bases, and 12 bases lay in between. For the CDR3, the DNA is TGTGCCAGCGGGGTAACAGATAACACCGGGGAGCTGTTTTTT. Amino acids: CASGVTDNTGELFF.

This clonotype was seen a few times. The V gene is TRBV11-2, the J gene TRBJ2-1, with TRBD1 identical over 7 bases. Losses at the gene ends were 3 bases for V and 6 bases for J; bases not matched to a gene: 5. Germline V CDR1 and CDR2: SGHAT, FQNNGV. The CDR3 loop spans 14 amino acids. CDR3 sequence (DNA): TGTGCCAGCAGCTTCGGACAGGAGGTCAATGAGCAGTTCTTC. Translation: CASSFGQEVNEQFF.

This clonotype turned up a few times. J is TRBJ2-3 and V is TRBV28; the D gene could be TRBD1 or TRBD2 (6 bases each). Trimming removed 5 bases at V and 4 bases at J, with 28 bases between. CDR3 size: 19 residues. Germline CDR1 and CDR2: MDHEN and SYDVKM. As DNA, the CDR3 is TGTGCCAGCAGTGTACACCTACTCCCCGGAGGGGGGTTGGCAGATACGCAGTATTTT. It codes for CASSVHLLPGGGLADTQYF.

The rearrangement links TRBV7-2 to TRBJ1-2, with D uncertain. The V gene lost 0 bases and the J gene lost 4 bases, with 9 bases spanning the gap. This CDR3 is 14 amino acids long. Per germline, CDR1 SGHTA and CDR2 FQGNSA. The CDR3 region is CASSLAAPGYGYTF. The CDR3 bases are TGTGCCAGCAGCTTAGCCGCCCCCGGCTATGGCTACACCTTC.

V usage is TRBV28 and J usage is TRBJ2-3; D gene ambiguous. The germline CDR1 and CDR2 sequences are MDHEN and SYDVKM. Trimming took 3 bases from V and 2 from J, leaving 9 bases between them. This CDR3 has 14 amino acids. The CDR3 DNA is TGTGCCAGCAGTTTTCCCCAGCCCACAGATACGCAGTATTTT. It yields the protein CASSFPQPTDTQYF.

This clonotype has just a few counts. The CDR3 DNA reads as TGTGCCAGCAGTTACTCCAGGGACATCCAAGAGACCCAGTACTTC. Amino acids: CASSYSRDIQETQYF. The gene calls are TRBV6-6 and TRBJ2-5; possible D gene TRBD1, 6 bases. The CDR3 has 15 residues. The V end was cut by 0 bases, the J end by 1 base, with 9 bases between. Germline values: CDR1 MNHNY, CDR2 SVGAGI (reference sequence).

V is TRBV7-3 and J is TRBJ2-1; D remains unclear. V dropped 5 bases and J dropped 9 bases, with 14 bases sitting between them. Germline V gives CDR1 SGHTA, CDR2 FQGTGA. The CDR3 sequence is 13 residues long. The CDR3 is CASSPYDLREQFF. CDR3 bases: TGTGCCAGCAGCCCTTACGACCTCCGTGAGCAGTTCTTC.

V is TRBV6-1 and J is TRBJ2-1; maybe TRBD2 (5 bases). CDR1 MNHNS and CDR2 SASEGT come from the germline V gene. Between the trimmed V and J ends, which lost 4 bases and 8 bases, there was a span of 12 bases. The CDR3 has 13 residues. CDR3 coding DNA: TGTGCCAGCAGTGCGGCTAGAGGGTATGAGCAGTTCTTC. This encodes CASSAARGYEQFF.

The chain links TRBV10-2 to TRBJ2-7, with 8 bases matching TRBD2. Unmatched junction bases numbered 14, after V lost 7 bases and J lost 0 bases. Germline V CDR1 and CDR2: WSHSY, SAAADI. The CDR3 length is 17 residues. The chain's CDR3 is CASTQAMREASSYEQYF. Written as DNA, the CDR3 is TGCGCCAGCACCCAAGCTATGCGGGAGGCGAGCTCCTACGAGCAGTACTTC.

The rearrangement uses TRBV5-1 and TRBJ2-3, with 8 bases identical to TRBD2. V lost 3 bases and J lost 0; bases outside the gene matches: 6. The germline CDR1 and CDR2 sequences are SGHRS and YFSETQ. This CDR3 is 16 amino acids long. The CDR3 loop is CASSSTSGSSTDTQYF. The CDR3 bases are TGCGCCAGCAGCTCAACTAGCGGCTCTAGCACAGATACGCAGTATTTT.

Concerning this clonotype: A much larger clone lies one base from this, so it may be a read error. The chain combines TRBV2 with TRBJ2-1; 10 bases are shared with TRBD2. V trimming: 6 bases; J trimming: 7 bases; junction bases outside the gene matches: 6. CDR3 size: 14 residues. Germline assignment: CDR1 SNHLY and CDR2 FYNNEI. DNA for the CDR3: TGTGCCAGCAGGGGGACTAGCGTTAGAAATGAGCAGTTCTTC. It encodes CASRGTSVRNEQFF.

A single count supports this clonotype. V and J are TRBV18 and TRBJ1-2, with D possibly matching TRBD1 (6 bases). CDR3 length: 14 amino acids. V dropped 4 bases and J dropped 3 bases, with 12 bases sitting between them. The V gene's germline CDR1 is KGHSH and CDR2 LQKENI. The chain's CDR3 is CASSLTGQDYGYTF. CDR3 nucleotide sequence: TGTGCCAGCTCACTAACGGGACAAGACTATGGCTACACCTTC. Full variable domain (remainder filled in from reference TRBV18 and TRBJ1-2): NAGVMQNPRHLVRRRGQEARLRCSPMKGHSHVYWYRQLPEEGLKFMVYLQKENIIDESGMPKERFSAEFPKEGPSILRIQQVVRGDSAAYFCASSLTGQDYGYTFGSGTRLTVV.

The chain has TRBV7-8 and TRBJ1-3; D may be TRBD1 (5 bases). Germline CDR1 reads SGHVS; CDR2 reads FQNEAQ. The CDR3 has 16 residues. Trimming removed 4 bases from V and 0 bases from J, with 13 bases in between. The DNA for the CDR3 is TGTGCCAGCAGCTCCCGGGACGGACGCTCTGGAAACACCATATATTTT. Amino acids: CASSSRDGRSGNTIYF. Looking up the rest from reference TRBV7-8 and TRBJ1-3 gives the full variable domain: GAGVSQSPRYKVAKRGQDVALRCDPISGHVSLFWYQQALGQGPEFLTYFQNEAQLDKSGLPSDRFFAERPEGSVSTLKIQRTQQEDSAVYLCASSSRDGRSGNTIYFGEGSWLTVV.

The chain employs TRBV5-6 and TRBJ2-7, with D perhaps matching TRBD1 or TRBD2 (5 bases each). This CDR3 has 14 amino acids. CDR1 is SGHDT, CDR2 YYEEEE, per germline. V lost 0 bases to trimming and J lost 1 base, with 8 bases between them. This CDR3 reads CASSLGDRSYEQYF. The CDR3 DNA reads TGTGCCAGCAGCTTGGGGGACCGGTCCTACGAGCAGTACTTC.

This clonotype has a count of ten or more. The rearrangement uses TRBV7-3 and TRBJ2-1; a possible D gene is TRBD2 (6 bases). The CDR3 extends over 15 amino acids. From germline, CDR1 is SGHTA and CDR2 FQGTGA. Deletions cut 2 bases from V and 8 bases from J, with 16 bases between. This CDR3 is CASSLGGGSGHEQFF. CDR3 bases: TGTGCCAGCAGCTTAGGAGGTGGGAGCGGGCATGAGCAGTTCTTC.

This CDR3 is CASSYSQGYQPQHF. The CDR3 region has the DNA TGTGCCAGCAGTTACTCCCAGGGTTATCAGCCCCAGCATTTT. The rearrangement joins TRBV6-6 to TRBJ1-5, with TRBD1 as a possible D gene (5 bases). This CDR3 has 14 residues. Germline lookup yields CDR1 MNHNY and CDR2 SVGAGI (reference sequence). The ends were cut back, 0 bases at V and 5 bases at J, with 8 bases in the middle.

There are many counts of this clonotype. The CDR3 DNA follows: TGTGCCAGCTCACAGGCAGGGTCATGGCGCAATGAGCAGTTCTTC. This gives the protein CASSQAGSWRNEQFF. The gene calls are TRBV18 and TRBJ2-1; a possible D gene is TRBD1 (5 bases). V was pared by 4 bases and J by 6 bases, with 16 bases between. Per germline, CDR1 KGHSH and CDR2 LQKENI. CDR3 length: 15 residues.

The V call is TRBV7-2, the J call TRBJ2-7, with 9 bases aligning to TRBD1. Germline CDR1 reads SGHTA; CDR2 reads FQGNSA. This CDR3 contains 14 residues. Losses at the gene ends were 4 bases for V and 6 bases for J; bases not matched to a gene: 7. DNA of the CDR3: TGTGCCAGCAGCTGGCCGGGACAGGGACTCGAGCAGTACTTC. This translates into CASSWPGQGLEQYF.

Ten or more counts support this clonotype. The V gene is TRBV5-8, the J gene TRBJ2-1; maybe TRBD2 (6 bases). The germline V gene has CDR1 SGHTS and CDR2 YDEGEE. The CDR3 sequence is 17 residues long. V was shortened by 0 bases and J by 0 bases, with 13 bases between the two germline ends. CDR3 DNA: TGTGCCAGCAGCTTGGATAGCGGCTTGAGCTCCTACAATGAGCAGTTCTTC. Translation gives CASSLDSGLSSYNEQFF.